The T cell receptor beta chain under discussion was sequenced for a study of T cells in Graves' hyperthyroidism and ophthalmopathy. Points from the study as a whole: Blood also showed most of the thyroid clonotypes that were expanded above 0.001. Ophthalmopathy was separated from stable hyperthyroidism by a 13 V-J model.

A few counts support this clonotype. The antigen is undetermined. The CDR3 regions of TCR beta were amplified from RNA transcripts. Using the HTBI primer set, a first-round RT-PCR was run on the TCR CDR3. A single record per CDR3 protein comes from TCRdb applying MiXCR to the multiplex PCR reads. Among around 360,000 distinct CDR3 sequences listed, 15% were seen once. The study excluded patients with uncontrolled infection, other autoimmune disease, pregnancy or lactation. Fresh 10 ml peripheral blood yielded PBMCs. This CDR3 spans 16 amino acids. From germline, CDR1 is SGHDN and CDR2 FVKESK. V lost 1 base to trimming and J lost 6 bases, with 15 bases between them.

This TCR was sampled from a woman between 55 and 75 years old with Graves' ophthalmopathy. The V call is TRBV14, the J call TRBJ2-2; tentatively, D is TRBD2 (6 bases). Sequenced input: blood. The DNA of the CDR3 is TGTGCCAGCAGCCAAGTAGCGGTCCTAGCCCCCGGGGAGCTGTTTTTT. Its protein product is CASSQVAVLAPGELFF.